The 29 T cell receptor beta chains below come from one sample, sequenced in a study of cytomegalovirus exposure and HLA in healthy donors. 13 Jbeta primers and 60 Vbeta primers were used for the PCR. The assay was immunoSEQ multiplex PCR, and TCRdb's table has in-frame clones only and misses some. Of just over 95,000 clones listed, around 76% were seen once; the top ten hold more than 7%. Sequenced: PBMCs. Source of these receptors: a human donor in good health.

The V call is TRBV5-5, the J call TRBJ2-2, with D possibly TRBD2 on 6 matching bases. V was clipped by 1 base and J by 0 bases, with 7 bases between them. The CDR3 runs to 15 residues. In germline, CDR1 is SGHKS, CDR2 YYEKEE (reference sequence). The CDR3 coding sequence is TGTGCCAGCAGCTTGCGGGAGACGAACACCGGGGAGCTGTTTTTT. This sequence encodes CASSLRETNTGELFF.

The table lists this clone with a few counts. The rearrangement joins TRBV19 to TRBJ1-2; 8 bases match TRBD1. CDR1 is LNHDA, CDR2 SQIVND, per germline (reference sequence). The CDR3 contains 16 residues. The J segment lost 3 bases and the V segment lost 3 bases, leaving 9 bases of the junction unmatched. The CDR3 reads CASSISGTGIHYGYTF. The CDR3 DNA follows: TGTGCCAGTAGTATCTCCGGGACAGGTATTCACTATGGCTACACCTTC.

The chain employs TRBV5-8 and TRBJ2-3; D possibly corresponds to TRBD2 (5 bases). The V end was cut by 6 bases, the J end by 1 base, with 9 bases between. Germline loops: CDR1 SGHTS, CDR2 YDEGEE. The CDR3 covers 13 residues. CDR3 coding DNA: TGTGCCAGCATCCGGCGGGGCACAGATACGCAGTATTTT. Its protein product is CASIRRGTDTQYF.

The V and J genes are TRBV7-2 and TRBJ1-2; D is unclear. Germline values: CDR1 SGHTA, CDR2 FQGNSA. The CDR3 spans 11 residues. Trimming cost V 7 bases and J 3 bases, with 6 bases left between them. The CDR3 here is CASTLYYGYTF. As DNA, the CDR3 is TGTGCCAGCACCCTTTACTATGGCTACACCTTC.

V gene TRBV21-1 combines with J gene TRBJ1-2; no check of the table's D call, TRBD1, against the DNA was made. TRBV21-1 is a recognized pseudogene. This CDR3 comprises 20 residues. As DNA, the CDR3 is TGTGCCAGCAGCAAGGGGGACAGCCCATCACCACTTTTCGGGAAGTATGGCTACACCTTC. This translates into CASSKGDSPSPLFGKYGYTF.

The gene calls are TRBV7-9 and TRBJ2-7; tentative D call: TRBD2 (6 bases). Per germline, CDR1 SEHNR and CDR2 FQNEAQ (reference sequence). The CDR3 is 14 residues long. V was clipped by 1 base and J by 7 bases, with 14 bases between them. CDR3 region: CASSLGGRAGEQYF. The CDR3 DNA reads TGTGCCAGCAGCTTAGGCGGCAGGGCGGGGGAGCAGTACTTC.

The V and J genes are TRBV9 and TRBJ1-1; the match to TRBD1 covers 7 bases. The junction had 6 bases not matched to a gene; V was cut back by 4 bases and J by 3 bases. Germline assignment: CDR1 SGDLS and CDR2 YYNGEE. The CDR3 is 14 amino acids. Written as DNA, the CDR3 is TGTGCCAGCAGCCCCGTCGACAGGGACACTGAAGCTTTCTTT. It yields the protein CASSPVDRDTEAFF. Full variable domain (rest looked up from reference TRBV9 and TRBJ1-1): DSGVTQTPKHLITATGQRVTLRCSPRSGDLSVYWYQQSLDQGLQFLIQYYNGEERAKGNILERFSAQQFPDLHSELNLSSLELGDSALYFCASSPVDRDTEAFFGQGTRLTVV.

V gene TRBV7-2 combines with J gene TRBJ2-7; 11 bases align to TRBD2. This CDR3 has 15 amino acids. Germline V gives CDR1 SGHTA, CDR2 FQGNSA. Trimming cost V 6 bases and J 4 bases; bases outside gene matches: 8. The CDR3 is CASSPPSGRRYEQYF. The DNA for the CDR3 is TGTGCCAGCAGTCCTCCTAGCGGGAGGAGGTACGAGCAGTACTTC.

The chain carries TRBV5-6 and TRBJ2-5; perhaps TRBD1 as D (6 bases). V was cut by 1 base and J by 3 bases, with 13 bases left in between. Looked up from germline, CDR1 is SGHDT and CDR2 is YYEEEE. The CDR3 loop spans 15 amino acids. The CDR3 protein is CASSLLGRGEETQYF. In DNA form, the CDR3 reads TGTGCCAGCAGCTTGTTGGGCAGGGGCGAAGAGACCCAGTACTTC.

The CDR3 is CASSMQPRQPQHF. In DNA form, the CDR3 reads TGTGCCAGTAGTATGCAGCCCAGGCAGCCCCAGCATTTT. The chain carries TRBV19 and TRBJ1-5; D gene uncertain. V dropped 3 bases and J dropped 7 bases, with 10 bases sitting between them. Germline V lookup: CDR1 LNHDA, CDR2 SQIVND (reference sequence). The CDR3 is made up of 13 amino acids.

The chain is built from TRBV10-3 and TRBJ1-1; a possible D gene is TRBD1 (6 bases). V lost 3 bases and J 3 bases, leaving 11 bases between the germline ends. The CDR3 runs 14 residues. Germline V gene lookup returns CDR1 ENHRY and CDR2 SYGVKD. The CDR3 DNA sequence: TGTGCCATCAGTGAAGGGGGTCCTGACACTGAAGCTTTCTTT. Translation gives CAISEGGPDTEAFF.

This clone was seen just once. CDR3 coding DNA: TGTGCCAGCAACGTTATGTATAGCGGGGGGGAGCAGTTCTTC. It translates to CASNVMYSGGEQFF. The genes are TRBV6-1 and TRBJ2-1, with 10 bases lining up with TRBD2. The CDR3 totals 14 residues. Germline lookup yields CDR1 MNHNS and CDR2 SASEGT. Losses at the gene ends were 7 bases for V and 10 bases for J; bases not matched to a gene: 10.

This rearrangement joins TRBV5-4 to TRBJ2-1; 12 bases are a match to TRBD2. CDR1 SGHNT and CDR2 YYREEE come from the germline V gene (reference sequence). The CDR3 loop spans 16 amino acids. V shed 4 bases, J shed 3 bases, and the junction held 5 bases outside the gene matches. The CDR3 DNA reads TGTGCCAGCAGCCCCCGGACTAGCGGGGTCTACAATGAGCAGTTCTTC. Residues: CASSPRTSGVYNEQFF.

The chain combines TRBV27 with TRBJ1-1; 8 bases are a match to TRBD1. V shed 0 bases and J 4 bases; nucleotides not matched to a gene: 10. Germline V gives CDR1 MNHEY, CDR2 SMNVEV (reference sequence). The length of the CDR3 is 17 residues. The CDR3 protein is CASSLSHLDREITEAFF. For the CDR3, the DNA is TGTGCCAGCAGTTTATCTCACTTGGACAGGGAGATCACTGAAGCTTTCTTT.

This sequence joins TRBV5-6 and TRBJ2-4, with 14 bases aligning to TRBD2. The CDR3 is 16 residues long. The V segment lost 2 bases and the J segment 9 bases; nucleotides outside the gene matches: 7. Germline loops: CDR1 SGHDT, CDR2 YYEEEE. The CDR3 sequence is CASSFMTSGGAGIQYF. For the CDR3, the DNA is TGTGCCAGCAGCTTTATGACTAGCGGGGGGGCGGGCATTCAGTACTTC.

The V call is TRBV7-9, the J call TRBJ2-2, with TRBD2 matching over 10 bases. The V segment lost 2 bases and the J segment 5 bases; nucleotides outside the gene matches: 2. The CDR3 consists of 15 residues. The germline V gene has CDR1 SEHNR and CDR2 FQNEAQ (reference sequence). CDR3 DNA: TGTGCCAGCAGCTTACTAGCGGGGGTGACCGGGGAGCTGTTTTTT. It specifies CASSLLAGVTGELFF.

The CDR3 nucleotides read TGCGCCAGCAGCACCCCCGGTATGGGCTACGAGCAGTACTTC. This codes for CASSTPGMGYEQYF. V is TRBV5-1 and J is TRBJ2-5; no reliable D call. The better agreement between TRBJ2-7 and the DNA end casts doubt on the J call. This CDR3 region has 14 residues. CDR1 is SGHRS, CDR2 YFSETQ, per germline.

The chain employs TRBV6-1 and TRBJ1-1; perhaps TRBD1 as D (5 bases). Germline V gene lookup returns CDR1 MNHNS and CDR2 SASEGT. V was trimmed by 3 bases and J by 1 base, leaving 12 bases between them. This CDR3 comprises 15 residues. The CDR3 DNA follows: TGTGCCAGCAGTGATATCGTACAGGCGAACACTGAAGCTTTCTTT. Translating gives CASSDIVQANTEAFF.

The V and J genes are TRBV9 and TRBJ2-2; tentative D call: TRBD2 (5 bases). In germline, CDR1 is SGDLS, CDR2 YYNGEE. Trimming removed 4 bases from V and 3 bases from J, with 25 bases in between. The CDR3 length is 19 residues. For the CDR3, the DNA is TGTGCCAGCAGCCCAAAGCACGGGGATACGAATAAGTACACCGGGGAGCTGTTTTTT. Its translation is CASSPKHGDTNKYTGELFF.

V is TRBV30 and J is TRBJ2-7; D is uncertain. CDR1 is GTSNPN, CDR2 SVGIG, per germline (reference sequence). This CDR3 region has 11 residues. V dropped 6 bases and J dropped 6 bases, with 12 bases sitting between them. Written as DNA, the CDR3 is TGTGCCTGTTCTAATCCTCTCGAGCAGTACTTC. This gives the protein CACSNPLEQYF.

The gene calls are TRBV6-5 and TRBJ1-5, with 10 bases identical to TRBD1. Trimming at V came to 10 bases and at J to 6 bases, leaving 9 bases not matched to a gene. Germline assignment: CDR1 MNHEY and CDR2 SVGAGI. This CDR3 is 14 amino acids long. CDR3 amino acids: CATSPGQGSQPQHF. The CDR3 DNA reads TGTGCCACCTCTCCGGGACAGGGGAGTCAGCCCCAGCATTTT.

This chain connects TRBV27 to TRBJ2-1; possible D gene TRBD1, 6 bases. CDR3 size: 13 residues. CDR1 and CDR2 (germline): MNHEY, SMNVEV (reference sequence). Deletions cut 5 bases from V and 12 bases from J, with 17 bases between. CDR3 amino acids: CASSITLGGLQFF. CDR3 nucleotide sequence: TGTGCCAGCAGTATCACTTTAGGGGGATTGCAGTTCTTC.

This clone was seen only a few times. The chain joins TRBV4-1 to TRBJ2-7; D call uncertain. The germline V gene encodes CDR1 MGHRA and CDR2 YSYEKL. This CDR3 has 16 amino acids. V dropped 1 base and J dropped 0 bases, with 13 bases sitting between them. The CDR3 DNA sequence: TGCGCCAGCAGCCAAGGCGTTTCGGTGAGCTCCTACGAGCAGTACTTC. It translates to CASSQGVSVSSYEQYF.

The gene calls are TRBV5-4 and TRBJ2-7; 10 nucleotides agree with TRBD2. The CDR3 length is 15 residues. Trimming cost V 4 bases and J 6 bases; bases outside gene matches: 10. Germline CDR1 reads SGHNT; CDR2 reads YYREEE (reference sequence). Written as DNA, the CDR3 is TGTGCCAGCAGCCTCAAGCGGGGGGGCGGACGCGAGCAGTACTTC. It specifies CASSLKRGGGREQYF.

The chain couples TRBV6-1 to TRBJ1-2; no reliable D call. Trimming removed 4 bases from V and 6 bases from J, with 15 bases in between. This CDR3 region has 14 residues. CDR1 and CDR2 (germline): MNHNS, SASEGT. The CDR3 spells CASSVLGFRDGYTF. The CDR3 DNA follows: TGTGCCAGCAGTGTCCTCGGGTTTCGGGATGGCTACACCTTC.

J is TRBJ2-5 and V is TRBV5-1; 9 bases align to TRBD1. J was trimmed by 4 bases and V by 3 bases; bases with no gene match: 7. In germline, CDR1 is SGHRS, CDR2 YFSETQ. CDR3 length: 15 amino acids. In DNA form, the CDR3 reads TGCGCCAGCAGCTCGACAGGGGGAGGTGTAGAGACCCAGTACTTC. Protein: CASSSTGGGVETQYF.

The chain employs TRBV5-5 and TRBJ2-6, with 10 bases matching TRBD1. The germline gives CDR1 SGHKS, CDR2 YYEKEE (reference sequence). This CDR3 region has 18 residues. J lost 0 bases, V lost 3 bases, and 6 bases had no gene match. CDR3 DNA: TGTGCCAGCAGCTCGCGGGACAGGGGCAACTCTGGGGCCAACGTCCTGACTTTC. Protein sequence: CASSSRDRGNSGANVLTF.

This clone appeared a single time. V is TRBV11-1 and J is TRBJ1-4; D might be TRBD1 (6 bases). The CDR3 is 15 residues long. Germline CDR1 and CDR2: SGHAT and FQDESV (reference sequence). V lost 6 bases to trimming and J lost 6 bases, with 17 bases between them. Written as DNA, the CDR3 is TGTGCCAGCAGTCGAAACAGGGTTTTGGATGAAAAACTGTTTTTT. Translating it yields CASSRNRVLDEKLFF.

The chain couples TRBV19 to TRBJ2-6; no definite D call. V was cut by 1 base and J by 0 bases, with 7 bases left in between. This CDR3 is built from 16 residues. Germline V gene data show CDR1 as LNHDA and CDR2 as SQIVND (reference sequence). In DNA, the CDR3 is TGTGCCAGTAGTATAGGAGTCCCCTCTGGGGCCAACGTCCTGACTTTC. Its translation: CASSIGVPSGANVLTF.